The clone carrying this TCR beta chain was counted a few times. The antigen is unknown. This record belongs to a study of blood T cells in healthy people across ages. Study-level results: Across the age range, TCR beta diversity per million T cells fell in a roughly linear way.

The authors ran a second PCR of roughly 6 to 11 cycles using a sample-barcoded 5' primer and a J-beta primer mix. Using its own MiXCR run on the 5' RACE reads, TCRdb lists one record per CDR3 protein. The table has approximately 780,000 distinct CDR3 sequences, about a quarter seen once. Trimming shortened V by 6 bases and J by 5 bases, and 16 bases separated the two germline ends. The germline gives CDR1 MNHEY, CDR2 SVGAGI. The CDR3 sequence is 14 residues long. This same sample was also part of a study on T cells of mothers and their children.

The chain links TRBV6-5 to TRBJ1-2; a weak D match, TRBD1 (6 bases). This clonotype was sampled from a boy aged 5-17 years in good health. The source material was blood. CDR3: CASRMTGDSYGYTF. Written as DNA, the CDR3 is TGTGCCAGCAGAATGACAGGAGATTCATATGGCTACACCTTC.